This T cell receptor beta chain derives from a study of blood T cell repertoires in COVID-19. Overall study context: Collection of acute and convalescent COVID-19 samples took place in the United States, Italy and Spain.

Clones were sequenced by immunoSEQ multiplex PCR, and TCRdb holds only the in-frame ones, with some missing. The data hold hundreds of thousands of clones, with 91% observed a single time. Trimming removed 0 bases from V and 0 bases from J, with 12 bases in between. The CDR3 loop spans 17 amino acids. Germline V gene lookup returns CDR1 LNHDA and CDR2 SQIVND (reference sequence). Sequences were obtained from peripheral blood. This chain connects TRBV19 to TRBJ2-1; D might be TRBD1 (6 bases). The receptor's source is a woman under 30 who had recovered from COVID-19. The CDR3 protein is CASSIDLETGSYNEQFF. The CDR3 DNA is TGTGCCAGTAGTATAGATTTGGAGACAGGCTCCTACAATGAGCAGTTCTTC.